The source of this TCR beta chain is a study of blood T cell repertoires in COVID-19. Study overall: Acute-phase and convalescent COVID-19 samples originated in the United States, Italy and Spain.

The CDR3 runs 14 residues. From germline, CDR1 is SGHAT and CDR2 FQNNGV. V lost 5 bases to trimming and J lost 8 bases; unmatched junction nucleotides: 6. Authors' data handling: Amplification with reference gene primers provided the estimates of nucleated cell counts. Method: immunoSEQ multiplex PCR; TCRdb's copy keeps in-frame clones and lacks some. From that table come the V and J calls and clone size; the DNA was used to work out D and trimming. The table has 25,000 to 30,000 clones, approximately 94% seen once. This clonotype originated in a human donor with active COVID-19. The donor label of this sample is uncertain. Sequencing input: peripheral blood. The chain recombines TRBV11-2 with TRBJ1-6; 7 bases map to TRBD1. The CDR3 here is CASSLRDSDSPLHF. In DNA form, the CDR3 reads TGTGCCAGCAGCCTCCGGGACAGTGATTCACCCCTCCACTTT.